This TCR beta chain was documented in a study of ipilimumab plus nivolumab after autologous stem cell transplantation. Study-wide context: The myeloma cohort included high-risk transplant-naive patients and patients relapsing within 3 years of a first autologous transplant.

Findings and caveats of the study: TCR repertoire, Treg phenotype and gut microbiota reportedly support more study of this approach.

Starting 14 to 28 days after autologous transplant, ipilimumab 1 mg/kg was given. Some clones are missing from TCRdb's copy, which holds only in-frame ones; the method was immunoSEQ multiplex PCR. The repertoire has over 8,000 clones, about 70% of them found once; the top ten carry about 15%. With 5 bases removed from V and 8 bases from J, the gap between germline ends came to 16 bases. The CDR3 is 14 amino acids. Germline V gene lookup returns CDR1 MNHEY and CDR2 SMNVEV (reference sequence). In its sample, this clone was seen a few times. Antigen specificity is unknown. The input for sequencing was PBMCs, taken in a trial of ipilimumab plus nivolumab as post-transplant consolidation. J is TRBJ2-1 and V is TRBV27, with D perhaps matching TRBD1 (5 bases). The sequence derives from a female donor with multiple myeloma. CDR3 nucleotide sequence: TGTGCCAGCAGTCTAAGAGCTTCCAGGGATGAGCAGTTCTTC. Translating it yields CASSLRASRDEQFF.